In its sample, the clone carrying this T cell receptor (beta chain) was seen a few times. The target antigen is unknown. Per the germline V gene, CDR1 is SEHNR and CDR2 is FQNEAQ (reference sequence). This CDR3 is 14 amino acids long. The ends were cut back, 3 bases at V and 6 bases at J, with 12 bases in the middle. This record belongs to a study of T cells after yellow fever vaccination. TCR cDNA was made by 5'RACE template switching, adding a universal primer site and UMIs. TCRdb itself ran the 5' RACE reads through MiXCR, one entry per CDR3 protein. The sample has approximately 150,000 distinct CDR3 sequences; 9.3% are singletons. Study-wide findings and caveats: Relatively few clonotypes were ones that appeared in both CD4 and CD8 compartments. On re-exposure, the response was weaker but peaked faster, at day 5 versus 15. Reappearance after the booster was seen for most primary-vaccination clones, at about 95% CD4 and 85% to 90% CD8.

This clonotype was sampled from a young man who received the YFV17D yellow fever vaccine. The starting material was CD8+ T cells sorted from PBMCs, obtained 45 days after the yellow fever booster vaccination. The V gene is TRBV7-9, the J gene TRBJ2-1; the D gene is possibly TRBD1 (5 bases). The CDR3 coding sequence is TGTGCCAGCAGCTTCGTAGGGGCCTCCAATGAGCAGTTCTTC. Its translation is CASSFVGASNEQFF.